This T cell receptor beta chain was obtained from a study of beta chain features in type 1 diabetes. CDR3 size: 16 residues. Germline assignment: CDR1 SGHTA and CDR2 FQGNSA. V shed 5 bases, J shed 1 base, and the junction held 7 bases outside the gene matches. Only one count was recorded for this clone. Its antigen remains unknown. Study observations and caveats: Whether TCRB rearrangement is influenced by HLA type went unresolved here. Compared with healthy donors, patients appeared to share more similar naive, central memory and regulatory TCRB repertoires. Sequencing of cDNA might inflate the share of cells that strongly express TCR.

Every bit of the isolated RNA underwent reverse transcription, so sequencing read expressed TCRB transcripts. Using immunoSEQ multiplex PCR, the repertoire was profiled, and TCRdb retains in-frame clones only, with some absent. The sample records 200,000 to 250,000 clones, around 68% being singletons. Sample: naive CD4+ T cells from blood. The gene calls are TRBV7-2 and TRBJ2-3; 9 bases are shared with TRBD2. The TCR originated in a man aged 25 to 40 in good health. The CDR3 nucleotides read TGTGCCAGCAGCCTTCTCCGGACTAGCGGCACAGATACGCAGTATTTT. This encodes CASSLLRTSGTDTQYF.